This T cell receptor beta chain was sequenced during a study of T cells in women clearing cervical HPV infection. Study details: Donors had HPV16-related CIN3 or worse; 2 had invasive cancer.

Sequencing was performed with immunoSEQ multiplex PCR; in TCRdb, only in-frame clones are kept and a portion is missing. The listing contains some 23,000 clones. As to this clone: The sample contains more than one DNA sequence encoding this CDR3.

The receptor comes from a woman between 18 and 69 years old with a cervical HPV16 infection that either progressed to CIN3+ or cleared (not recorded which). The material sequenced was blood buffy coat.

This CDR3 reads CASSLEGKENEKLFF. The covered CDR3 bases are TGTGCCAGCAGCTTAGAGGGGAAGGAGAATGAAAAA. The chain carries TRBV11-1 and TRBJ1-4; tentatively, D is TRBD1 (5 bases). The missing CDR3 end, 3 residues past where the read stops, is filled in from the germline J gene. This CDR3 is built from 15 residues. Trimming took off 1 base at V and 5 bases at J, with 11 bases between the two ends. Germline CDR1 is SGHAT and CDR2 is FQDESV (reference sequence).